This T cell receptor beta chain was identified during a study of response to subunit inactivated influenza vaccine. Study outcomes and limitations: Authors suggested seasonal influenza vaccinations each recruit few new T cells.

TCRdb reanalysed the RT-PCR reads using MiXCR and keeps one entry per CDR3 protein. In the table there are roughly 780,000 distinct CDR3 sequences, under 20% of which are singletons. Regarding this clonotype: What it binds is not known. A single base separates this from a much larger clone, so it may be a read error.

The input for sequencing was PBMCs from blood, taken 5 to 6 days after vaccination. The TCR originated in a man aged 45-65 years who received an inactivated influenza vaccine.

The CDR3 DNA follows: TGTGCCAGCAGCTTAAAGCTAGCGGGGAAAGAGACCCAGTACTTC. Its translation: CASSLKLAGKETQYF. The chain combines TRBV7-6 with TRBJ2-5; 9 bases are shared with TRBD2. V dropped 2 bases and J dropped 3; count of bases not matched to a gene: 4. Germline values: CDR1 SGHVS, CDR2 FNYEAQ. This CDR3 has 15 residues.